Each of the 10 T cell receptor beta chains below was sequenced from the same sample in a study of T cells in Graves' hyperthyroidism and ophthalmopathy (dated by TCRdb to between 2017 and 2020). The library came from multiplex PCR. The instrument was an Illumina HiSeq 2000. TCR beta CDR3 regions were amplified from RNA transcripts. The first round of RT-PCR for the TCR CDR3 was performed with the HTBI primer set and the Qiagen OneStep RT-PCR kit. Through fastp at Q25 and MiXCR, TCRdb rebuilt clones from the public reads, retaining in-frame beta chains. Rows with one shared CDR3 protein collapse into an entry with the most common genes and DNA. This sample comprises around 300,000 distinct CDR3 sequences, about 15% of them detected only once. The ten largest clones capture around 23% of the sample. The sequencing input was blood. The origin of the receptors is a woman aged 25 to 45 with Graves' hyperthyroidism.

This clonotype has more than one count but fewer than ten. V gene TRBV20-1 combines with J gene TRBJ2-7, with TRBD1 matching over 10 bases. The length of the CDR3 is 15 residues. Germline CDR1 reads DFQATT; CDR2 reads SNEGSKA (reference sequence). Trimming at V came to 7 bases and at J to 5 bases, leaving 14 bases not matched to a gene. The CDR3 DNA reads TGCAGTGTCGACACTCCGGGACAGGGGTTACACGAGCAGTACTTC. This translates into CSVDTPGQGLHEQYF.

This clonotype was counted many times. The chain couples TRBV6-2 or TRBV6-3 to TRBJ2-7, with TRBD1 identical over 9 bases. V dropped 4 bases and J dropped 3; count of bases not matched to a gene: 10. Looked up from germline, CDR1 is MNHEY and CDR2 is SVGEGT. There are 16 residues in the CDR3. The CDR3 sequence is CASSSPTGGTYYEQYF. In DNA form, the CDR3 reads TGTGCCAGCAGTTCGCCGACAGGGGGTACCTACTACGAGCAGTACTTC.

This clonotype has a count of ten or more. This chain joins TRBV27 and TRBJ2-5, with unresolved D. The V end was cut by 5 bases, the J end by 4 bases, with 14 bases between. Germline CDR1 is MNHEY and CDR2 is SMNVEV (reference sequence). CDR3 size: 14 residues. The CDR3 here is CASSAPPPSETQYF. As DNA, the CDR3 is TGTGCCAGCAGTGCCCCGCCCCCATCAGAGACCCAGTACTTC.

This clonotype was recorded at least ten times. The chain couples TRBV20-1 to TRBJ2-7; 13 bases are a match to TRBD2. The CDR3 length is 15 residues. Trimming removed 5 bases from V and 4 bases from J; junction bases left unmatched: 8. Germline assignment: CDR1 DFQATT and CDR2 SNEGSKA (reference sequence). The CDR3 DNA reads as TGCAGTGCTCAAATACCGGGACTAGCGGGATACGAGCAGTACTTC. This codes for CSAQIPGLAGYEQYF.

This clonotype was counted ten times or more. The V call is TRBV7-6, the J call TRBJ2-7; 11 bases agree with TRBD2. Losses at the gene ends were 5 bases for V and 2 bases for J; bases not matched to a gene: 8. The CDR3 has 16 residues. Per the germline V gene, CDR1 is SGHVS and CDR2 is FNYEAQ. The CDR3 here is CASSQQGLAVTYEQYF. CDR3 in DNA: TGTGCCAGCAGCCAACAGGGACTAGCGGTCACCTACGAGCAGTACTTC.

This clonotype was detected only a few times. The chain carries TRBV18 and TRBJ2-2, with D perhaps TRBD1 (6 bases). The V end was cut by 4 bases, the J end by 6 bases, with 12 bases between. CDR3 size: 14 residues. Germline CDR1 reads KGHSH; CDR2 reads LQKENI. Here the CDR3 reads CASSRGQYSGELFF. CDR3 DNA sequence: TGTGCCAGCTCACGTGGACAGTATTCCGGGGAGCTGTTTTTT.

This clonotype was seen more than once but under ten times. The chain joins TRBV6-1 to TRBJ1-3, with D tentatively TRBD1 (5 bases). The germline CDR1 and CDR2 sequences are MNHNS and SASEGT. Trimming cost V 6 bases and J 2 bases, with 20 bases left between them. The CDR3 runs 17 residues. The DNA for the CDR3 is TGTGCCAGCAGGACACCGGGACGGCCGATCGCTGGAAACACCATATATTTT. Its translation: CASRTPGRPIAGNTIYF.

This clonotype was seen many times. The gene calls are TRBV27 and TRBJ2-1; 13 nucleotides align to TRBD2. V shed 3 bases and J 4 bases; nucleotides not matched to a gene: 9. The CDR3 spans 18 residues. Germline CDR1 reads MNHEY; CDR2 reads SMNVEV (reference sequence). CDR3 bases: TGTGCCAGCAGTTTTACGTGGACTAGCGGGAGAGAGTACAATGAGCAGTTCTTC. It specifies CASSFTWTSGREYNEQFF.

This clonotype was seen more than once but under ten times. The rearrangement uses TRBV28 and TRBJ1-6, with 11 bases lining up with TRBD1. V was clipped by 6 bases and J by 10 bases; unmatched bases: 8. In germline, CDR1 is MDHEN, CDR2 SYDVKM. The CDR3 loop spans 15 amino acids. DNA for the CDR3: TGTGCCAGCAGCTCGGCGGGACAGGGGGGGTCACCCCTCCACTTT. It is translated as CASSSAGQGGSPLHF.

Only a few counts were recorded for this clonotype. This chain uses TRBV20-1 with TRBJ1-5, with TRBD1 as a possible D gene (5 bases). Per the germline V gene, CDR1 is DFQATT and CDR2 is SNEGSKA (reference sequence). Trimming pared 0 bases from V and 6 bases from J, leaving 15 bases between. The CDR3 loop spans 15 amino acids. The CDR3 coding sequence is TGCAGTGCTAGAGACCAACGGGACGCCAGTCAGCCCCAGCATTTT. The encoded protein is CSARDQRDASQPQHF.